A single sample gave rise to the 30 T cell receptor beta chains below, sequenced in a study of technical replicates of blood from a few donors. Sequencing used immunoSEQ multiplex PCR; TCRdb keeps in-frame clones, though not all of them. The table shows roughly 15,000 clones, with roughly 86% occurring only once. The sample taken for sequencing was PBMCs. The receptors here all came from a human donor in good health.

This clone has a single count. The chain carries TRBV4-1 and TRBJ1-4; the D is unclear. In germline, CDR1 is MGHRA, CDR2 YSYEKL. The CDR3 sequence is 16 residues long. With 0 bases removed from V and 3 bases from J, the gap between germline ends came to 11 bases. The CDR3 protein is CASSQEGGSSNEKLFF. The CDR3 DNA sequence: TGCGCCAGCAGCCAAGAAGGCGGCAGTTCTAATGAAAAACTGTTTTTT.

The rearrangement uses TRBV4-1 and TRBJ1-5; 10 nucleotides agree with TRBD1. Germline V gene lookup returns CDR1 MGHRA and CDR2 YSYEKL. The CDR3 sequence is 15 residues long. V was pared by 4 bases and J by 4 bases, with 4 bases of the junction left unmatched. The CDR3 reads CASSLDRGRNQPQHF. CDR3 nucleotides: TGCGCCAGCAGCCTCGACAGGGGGCGAAATCAGCCCCAGCATTTT.

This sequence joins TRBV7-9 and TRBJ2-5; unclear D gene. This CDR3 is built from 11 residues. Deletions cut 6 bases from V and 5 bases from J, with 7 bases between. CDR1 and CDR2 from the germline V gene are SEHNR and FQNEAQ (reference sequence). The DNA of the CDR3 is TGTGCCAGCAGTCAAGCGGAGACCCAGTACTTC. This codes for CASSQAETQYF.

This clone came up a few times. As DNA, the CDR3 is TGCGCCAGCAGCCCCCAGACAGGGATGAACACCGGGGAGCTGTTTTTT. Translating it yields CASSPQTGMNTGELFF. This chain links TRBV5-1 with TRBJ2-2; TRBD1 matches 7 bases. Germline V CDR1 and CDR2: SGHRS, YFSETQ. Unmatched junction bases numbered 7, after V lost 4 bases and J lost 1 base. The CDR3 totals 16 residues.

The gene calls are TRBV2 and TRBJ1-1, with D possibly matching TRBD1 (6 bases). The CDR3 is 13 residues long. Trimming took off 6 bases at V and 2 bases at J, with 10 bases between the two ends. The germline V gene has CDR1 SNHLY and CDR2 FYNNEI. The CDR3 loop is CASSPQGNTEAFF. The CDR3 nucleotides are TGTGCCAGCAGCCCACAGGGAAACACTGAAGCTTTCTTT.

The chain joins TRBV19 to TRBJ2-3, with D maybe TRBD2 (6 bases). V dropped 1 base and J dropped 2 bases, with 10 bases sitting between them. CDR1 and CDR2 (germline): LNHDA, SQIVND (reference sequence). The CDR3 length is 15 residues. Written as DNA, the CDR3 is TGTGCCAGTAGTATAGGAGCGGGTACCACAGATACGCAGTATTTT. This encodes CASSIGAGTTDTQYF.

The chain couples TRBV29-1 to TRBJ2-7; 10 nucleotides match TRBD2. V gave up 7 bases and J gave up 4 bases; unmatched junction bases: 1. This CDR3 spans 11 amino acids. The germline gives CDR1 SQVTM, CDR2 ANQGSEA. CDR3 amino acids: CSAGLAYEQYF. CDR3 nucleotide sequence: TGCAGCGCGGGACTAGCGTACGAGCAGTACTTC.

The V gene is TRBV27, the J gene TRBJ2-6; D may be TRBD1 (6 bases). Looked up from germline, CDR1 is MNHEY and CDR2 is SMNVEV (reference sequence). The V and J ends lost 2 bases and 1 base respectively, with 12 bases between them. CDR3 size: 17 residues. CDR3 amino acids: CASSLAGAASGANVLTF. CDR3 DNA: TGTGCCAGCAGTTTAGCAGGGGCTGCATCTGGGGCCAACGTCCTGACTTTC.

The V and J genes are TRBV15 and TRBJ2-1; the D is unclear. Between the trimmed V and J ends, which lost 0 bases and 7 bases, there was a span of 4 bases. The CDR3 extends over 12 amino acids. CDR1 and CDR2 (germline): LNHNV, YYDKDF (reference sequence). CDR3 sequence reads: CATSRDRNEQFF. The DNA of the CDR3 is TGTGCCACCAGCAGAGACCGTAATGAGCAGTTCTTC.

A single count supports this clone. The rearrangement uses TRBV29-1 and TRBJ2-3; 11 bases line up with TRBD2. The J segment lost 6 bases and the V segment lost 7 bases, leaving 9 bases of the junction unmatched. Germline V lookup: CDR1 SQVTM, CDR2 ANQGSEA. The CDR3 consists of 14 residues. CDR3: CSALAGELADTQYF. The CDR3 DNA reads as TGCAGCGCACTAGCGGGAGAGTTGGCGGATACGCAGTATTTT.

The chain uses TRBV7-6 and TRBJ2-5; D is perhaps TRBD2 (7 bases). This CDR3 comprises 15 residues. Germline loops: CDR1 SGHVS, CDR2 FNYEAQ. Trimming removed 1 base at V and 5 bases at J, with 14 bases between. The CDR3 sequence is CASSLEGGRDETQYF. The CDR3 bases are TGTGCCAGCAGCTTAGAGGGGGGGCGCGATGAGACCCAGTACTTC.

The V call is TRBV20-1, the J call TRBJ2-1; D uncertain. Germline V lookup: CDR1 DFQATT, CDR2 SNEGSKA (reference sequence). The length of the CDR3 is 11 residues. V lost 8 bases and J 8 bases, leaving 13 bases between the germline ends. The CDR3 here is CSPVREDEQFF. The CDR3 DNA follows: TGCAGTCCAGTCAGAGAGGATGAGCAGTTCTTC.

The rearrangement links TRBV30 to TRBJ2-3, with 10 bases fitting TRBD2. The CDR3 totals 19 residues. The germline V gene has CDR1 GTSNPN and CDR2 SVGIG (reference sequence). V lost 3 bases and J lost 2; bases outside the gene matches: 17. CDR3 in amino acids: CAWSTTFLGAGGSTDTQYF. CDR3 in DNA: TGTGCCTGGAGCACAACTTTTTTGGGAGCGGGAGGGTCCACAGATACGCAGTATTTT.

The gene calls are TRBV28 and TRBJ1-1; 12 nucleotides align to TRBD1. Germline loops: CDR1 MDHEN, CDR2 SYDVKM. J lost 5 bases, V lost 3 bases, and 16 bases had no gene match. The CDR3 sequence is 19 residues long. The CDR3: CASSFRIRGTGGGGTEAFF. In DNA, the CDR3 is TGTGCCAGCAGTTTTCGAATTCGCGGGACAGGGGGCGGGGGGACTGAAGCTTTCTTT.

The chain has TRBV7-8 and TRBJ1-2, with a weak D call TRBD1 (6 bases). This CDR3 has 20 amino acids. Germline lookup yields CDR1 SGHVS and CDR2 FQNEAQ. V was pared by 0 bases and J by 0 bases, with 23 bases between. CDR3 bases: TGTGCCAGCAGCTTAGCTCCCAAGCGGGGGCGCGGGACTCCTAACTATGGCTACACCTTC. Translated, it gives CASSLAPKRGRGTPNYGYTF.

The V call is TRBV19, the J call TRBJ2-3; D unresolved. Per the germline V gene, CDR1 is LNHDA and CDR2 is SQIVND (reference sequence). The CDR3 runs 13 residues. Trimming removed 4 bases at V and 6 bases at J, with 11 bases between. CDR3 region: CASSRLPRDTQYF. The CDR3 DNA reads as TGTGCCAGTAGTAGACTCCCACGGGATACGCAGTATTTT. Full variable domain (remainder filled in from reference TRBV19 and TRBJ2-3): DGGITQSPKYLFRKEGQNVTLSCEQNLNHDAMYWYRQDPGQGLRLIYYSQIVNDFQKGDIAEGYSVSREKKESFPLTVTSAQKNPTAFYLCASSRLPRDTQYFGPGTRLTVL.

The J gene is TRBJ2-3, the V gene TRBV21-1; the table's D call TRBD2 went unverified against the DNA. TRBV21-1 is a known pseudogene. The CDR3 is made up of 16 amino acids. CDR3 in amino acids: CASSAPAADCTDTQYF. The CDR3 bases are TGTGCCAGCAGCGCCCCGGCCGCAGACTGCACAGATACGCAGTATTTT.

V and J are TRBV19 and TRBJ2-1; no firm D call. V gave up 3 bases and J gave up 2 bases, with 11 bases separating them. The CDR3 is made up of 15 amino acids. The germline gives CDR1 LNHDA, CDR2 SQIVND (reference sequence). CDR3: CASSISLVTYNEQFF. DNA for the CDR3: TGTGCCAGTAGTATTAGCCTAGTCACCTACAATGAGCAGTTCTTC. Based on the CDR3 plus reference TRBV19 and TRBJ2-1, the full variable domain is DGGITQSPKYLFRKEGQNVTLSCEQNLNHDAMYWYRQDPGQGLRLIYYSQIVNDFQKGDIAEGYSVSREKKESFPLTVTSAQKNPTAFYLCASSISLVTYNEQFFGPGTRLTVL.

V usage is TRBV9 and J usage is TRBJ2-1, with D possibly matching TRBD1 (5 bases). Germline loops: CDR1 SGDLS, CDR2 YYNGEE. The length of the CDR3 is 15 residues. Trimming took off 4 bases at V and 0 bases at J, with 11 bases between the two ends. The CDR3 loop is CASSSRQFSYNEQFF. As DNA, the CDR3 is TGTGCCAGCAGCTCCCGACAGTTCTCCTACAATGAGCAGTTCTTC.

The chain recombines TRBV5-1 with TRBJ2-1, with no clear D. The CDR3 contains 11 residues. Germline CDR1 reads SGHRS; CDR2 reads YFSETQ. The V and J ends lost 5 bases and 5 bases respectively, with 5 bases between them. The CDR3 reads CASRQNNEQFF. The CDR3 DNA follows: TGCGCCAGCAGACAGAACAATGAGCAGTTCTTC.

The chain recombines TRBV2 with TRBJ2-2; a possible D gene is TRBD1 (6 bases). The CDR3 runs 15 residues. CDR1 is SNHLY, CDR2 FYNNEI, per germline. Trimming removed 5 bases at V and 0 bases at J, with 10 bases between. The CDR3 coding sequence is TGTGCCAGCAGTTGGGGGACACCGAACACCGGGGAGCTGTTTTTT. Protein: CASSWGTPNTGELFF.

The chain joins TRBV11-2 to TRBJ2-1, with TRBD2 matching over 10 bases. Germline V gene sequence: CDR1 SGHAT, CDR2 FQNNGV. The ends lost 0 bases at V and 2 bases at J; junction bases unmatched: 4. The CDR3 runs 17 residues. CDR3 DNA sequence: TGTGCCAGCAGCTTAGAGACAGCGGGAGGGCCCTACAATGAGCAGTTCTTC. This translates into CASSLETAGGPYNEQFF.

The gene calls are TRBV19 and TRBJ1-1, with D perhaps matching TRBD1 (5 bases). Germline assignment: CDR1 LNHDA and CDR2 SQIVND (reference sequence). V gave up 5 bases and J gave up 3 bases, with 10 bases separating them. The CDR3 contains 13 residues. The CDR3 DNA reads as TGTGCCAGTAGTCCCCGGGGGGACACTGAAGCTTTCTTT. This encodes CASSPRGDTEAFF.

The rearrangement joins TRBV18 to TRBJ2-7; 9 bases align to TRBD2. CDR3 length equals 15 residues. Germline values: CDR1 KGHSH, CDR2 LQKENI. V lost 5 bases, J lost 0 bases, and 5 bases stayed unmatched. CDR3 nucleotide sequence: TGTGCCAGCTCAAAGACTAGCGGAGGCTCCTACGAGCAGTACTTC. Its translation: CASSKTSGGSYEQYF.

CDR3 region: CASSDAGLATRREQFF. The CDR3 bases are TGTGCCAGCAGCGACGCGGGACTAGCGACCCGCAGGGAGCAGTTCTTC. The V gene is TRBV9, the J gene TRBJ2-1, with TRBD2 matching over 10 bases. V dropped 3 bases and J dropped 10; count of bases not matched to a gene: 13. The CDR3 consists of 16 residues. Germline CDR1 reads SGDLS; CDR2 reads YYNGEE.

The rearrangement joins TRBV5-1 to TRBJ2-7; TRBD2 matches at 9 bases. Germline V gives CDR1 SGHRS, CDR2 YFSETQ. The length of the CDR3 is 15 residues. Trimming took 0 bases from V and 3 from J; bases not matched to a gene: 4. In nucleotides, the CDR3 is TGCGCCAGCAGCTTGGGGGTAGCGGGAGACTACGAGCAGTACTTC. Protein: CASSLGVAGDYEQYF.

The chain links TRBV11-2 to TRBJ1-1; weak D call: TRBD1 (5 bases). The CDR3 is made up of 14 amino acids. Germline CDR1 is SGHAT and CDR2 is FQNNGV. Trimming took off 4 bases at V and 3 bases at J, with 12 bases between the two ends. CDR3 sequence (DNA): TGTGCCAGCAGCTGGCAAGGGGTACACACTGAAGCTTTCTTT. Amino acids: CASSWQGVHTEAFF.

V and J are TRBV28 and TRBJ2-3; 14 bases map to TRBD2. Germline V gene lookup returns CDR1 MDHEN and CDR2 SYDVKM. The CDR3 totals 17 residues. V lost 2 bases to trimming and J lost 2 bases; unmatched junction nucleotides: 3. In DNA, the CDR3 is TGTGCCAGCAGTTTACCGGGACTAGCGGGGGCCACAGATACGCAGTATTTT. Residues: CASSLPGLAGATDTQYF.

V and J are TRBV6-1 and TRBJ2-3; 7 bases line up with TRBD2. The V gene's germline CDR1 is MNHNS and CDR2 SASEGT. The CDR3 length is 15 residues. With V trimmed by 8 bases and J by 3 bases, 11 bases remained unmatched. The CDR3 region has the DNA TGTGCCAGCCTAACTAGCGAGAGCAGGACAGATACGCAGTATTTT. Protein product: CASLTSESRTDTQYF.

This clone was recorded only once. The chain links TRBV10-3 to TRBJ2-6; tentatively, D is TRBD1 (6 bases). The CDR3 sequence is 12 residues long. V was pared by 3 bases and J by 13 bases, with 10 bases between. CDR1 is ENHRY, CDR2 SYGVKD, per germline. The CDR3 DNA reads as TGTGCCATCAGTGATCCTGACAGGGTCCTGACTTTC. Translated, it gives CAISDPDRVLTF.